This T cell receptor beta chain was observed in a study of T cell responses to AZD1222 COVID-19 vaccine. Some clones are missing from TCRdb's copy, which holds only in-frame ones; the method was immunoSEQ multiplex PCR. The sample has about 150,000 clones; roughly 92% are singletons. The study, taken as a whole, reports: Only a handful of AZD1222 recipients, more than 5 in all, had baseline seropositivity. At 160-218 and 743-854, vaccine-associated CD4 TCRs were dominant, and they spanned spike. Spike-specific TCRs gained breadth and depth after people received two AZD1222 doses.

In regard to this clone: What it recognizes is unknown.

The source was peripheral blood, collected on day 0 of AZD1222 vaccination. The source is an adult in good health.

The CDR3 DNA sequence: TGTGCCATCAGTGAGTCGTTGGTGACACAAAACACCGGGGAGCTGTTTTTT. Amino acids: CAISESLVTQNTGELFF. The chain links TRBV10-3 to TRBJ2-2; the D is unclear. CDR3 length: 17 amino acids. CDR1 and CDR2 (germline): ENHRY, SYGVKD. V dropped 0 bases and J dropped 2 bases, with 13 bases sitting between them.